This T cell receptor beta chain comes out of a study of T cell changes during pregnancy in multiple sclerosis. Trimming took off 2 bases at V and 6 bases at J, with 11 bases between the two ends. CDR3 size: 14 residues. Germline loops: CDR1 LNHDA, CDR2 SQIVND (reference sequence). Here immunoSEQ multiplex PCR was the method, and the copy in TCRdb shows in-frame clones only, minus some. The sample holds 100,000 or so clones; 75% to 95% are singletons and the top ten take around 0.78%. The receptor's source is a female donor in good health, enrolled as a control in a pregnancy study. Sequences were derived from peripheral blood, sampled in the second trimester of pregnancy. The V and J genes are TRBV19 and TRBJ1-5, with D hard to call. CDR3 sequence: CASSITGSIQPQHF. DNA for the CDR3: TGTGCCAGTAGTATAACGGGGAGTATTCAGCCCCAGCATTTT.